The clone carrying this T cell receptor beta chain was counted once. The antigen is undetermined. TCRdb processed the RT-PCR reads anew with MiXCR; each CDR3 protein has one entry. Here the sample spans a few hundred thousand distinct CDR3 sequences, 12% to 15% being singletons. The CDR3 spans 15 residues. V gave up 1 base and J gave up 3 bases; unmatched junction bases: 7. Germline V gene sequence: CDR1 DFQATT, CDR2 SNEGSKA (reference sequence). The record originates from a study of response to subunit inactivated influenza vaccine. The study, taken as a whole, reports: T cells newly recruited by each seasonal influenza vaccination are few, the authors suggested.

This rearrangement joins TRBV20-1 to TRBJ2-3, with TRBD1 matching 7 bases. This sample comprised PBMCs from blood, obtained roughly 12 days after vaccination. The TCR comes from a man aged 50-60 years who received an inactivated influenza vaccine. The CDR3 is CSARAGFRGTDTQYF. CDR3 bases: TGCAGTGCTAGAGCCGGGTTCAGGGGGACAGATACGCAGTATTTT.